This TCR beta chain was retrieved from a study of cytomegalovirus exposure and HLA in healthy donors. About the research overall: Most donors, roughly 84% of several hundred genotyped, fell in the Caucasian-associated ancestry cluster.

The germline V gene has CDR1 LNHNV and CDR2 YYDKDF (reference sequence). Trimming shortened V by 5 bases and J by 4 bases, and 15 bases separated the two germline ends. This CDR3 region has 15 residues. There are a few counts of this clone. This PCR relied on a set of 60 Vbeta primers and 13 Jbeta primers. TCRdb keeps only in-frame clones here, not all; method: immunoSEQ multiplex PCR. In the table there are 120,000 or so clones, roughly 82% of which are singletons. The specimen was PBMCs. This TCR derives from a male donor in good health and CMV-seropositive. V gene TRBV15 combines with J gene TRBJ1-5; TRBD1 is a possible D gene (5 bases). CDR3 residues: CATSHYNRLNQPQHF. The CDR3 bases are TGTGCCACCAGCCATTACAACAGGTTGAATCAGCCCCAGCATTTT.